A few counts support the clone carrying this T cell receptor (beta chain). What it binds is unknown. This record belongs to a study of CD8+ T cells in alopecia areata. Study conclusions and caveats: In scalp and blood, many expanded lesional clones persisted during tofacitinib. In scalp, tofacitinib significantly decreased clonality and expanded CD8+ clones among the top 100.

Trimming removed 3 bases at V and 3 bases at J, with 5 bases between. Per germline, CDR1 KGHSH and CDR2 LQKENI. This CDR3 contains 12 residues. Isolated RNA was reverse transcribed into cDNA used as the sequencing template. Repertoires were generated with immunoSEQ multiplex PCR, while TCRdb's copy carries only in-frame clones and drops some. In the table there are roughly 210,000 clones, roughly 40% of which are singletons. Treatment noted: oral pan-JAK inhibitor, 5-10 mg twice daily. Peripheral blood samples and lesional scalp punch biopsies were obtained from alopecia areata patients. PBMCs served as the source from which CD4+ and CD8+ T cells were sorted.

This clonotype was obtained from a human donor with alopecia areata. V and J are TRBV18 and TRBJ1-2; D gene unclear. Sequencing was performed on CD4+ T cells sorted from blood, taken at roughly week 38, from a patient treated with tofacitinib. The CDR3 nucleotides are TGTGCCAGCTCACCGGGAGACTATGGCTACACCTTC. Protein sequence: CASSPGDYGYTF.